The entry that follows covers one T cell receptor (beta chain) sequence. Antigen: not known. The data were taken from a study of OX40 agonist ivuxolimab in advanced cancers. Findings and caveats of the study: Some nonresponders likewise displayed low normalized T-cell clonal expansion.

The germline V gene encodes CDR1 LNHDA and CDR2 SQIVND (reference sequence). V lost 1 base, J lost 4 bases, and 10 bases lay in between. CDR3 length: 14 residues. Collection of blood occurred at baseline, at cycle 4 day 1, and at cycle 7 day 1. TCRdb's copy holds only in-frame clones and misses some; the assay was immunoSEQ multiplex PCR. The repertoire consists of roughly 70,000 clones, with 88% occurring once and the leading ten covering 0.67%. The sample here was CD4+ or CD8+ T cells sorted from blood, taken in a trial of the OX40 agonist ivuxolimab. The TCR originated in an adult with an advanced solid tumor such as melanoma, head and neck, liver or kidney cancer. The rearrangement links TRBV19 to TRBJ1-2; D might be TRBD1 (5 bases). The CDR3 spells CASSIGAGAYGYTF. The DNA for the CDR3 is TGTGCCAGTAGTATAGGGGCCGGGGCCTATGGCTACACCTTC.